These 3 T cell receptor beta chains were all obtained from the same sample, sequenced in a study of blood T cell repertoires in COVID-19. Clones were read by immunoSEQ multiplex PCR, and TCRdb kept only the in-frame ones, dropping some. The data show some 250,000 clones, 86% seen once. Source material: peripheral blood. The receptors originated from an elderly man with acute or convalescent COVID-19.

The CDR3 DNA reads as TGCGCCAGCAGCCCCCCAGGGGGTTTCACTGAAGCTTTCTTT. It is translated as CASSPPGGFTEAFF. The gene calls are TRBV4-1 and TRBJ1-1; 7 nucleotides align to TRBD1. V lost 4 bases to trimming and J lost 4 bases; unmatched junction nucleotides: 6. The CDR3 is 14 amino acids. Per the germline V gene, CDR1 is MGHRA and CDR2 is YSYEKL.

This rearrangement joins TRBV6-4 to TRBJ2-3; 9 bases line up with TRBD2. This CDR3 has 16 residues. Per the germline V gene, CDR1 is MRHNA and CDR2 is SNTAGT. J gave up 6 bases and V 5 bases, and 12 bases lay outside the gene matches. CDR3 DNA: TGTGCCAGCAGTTCGTTGCGGGGGGGCCTACGGGATACGCAGTATTTT. Its protein is CASSSLRGGLRDTQYF.

The V and J genes are TRBV18 and TRBJ1-5; TRBD1 matches 8 bases. V shed 3 bases, J shed 3 bases, and the junction held 4 bases outside the gene matches. There are 15 residues in the CDR3. CDR1 KGHSH and CDR2 LQKENI come from the germline V gene. CDR3 sequence (DNA): TGTGCCAGCTCACCGACAGGGGAAAACAATCAGCCCCAGCATTTT. This translates into CASSPTGENNQPQHF.